This TCR beta chain was captured in a study of blood T cell repertoires in COVID-19. Method: immunoSEQ multiplex PCR; TCRdb's copy keeps in-frame clones and lacks some. This sample has around 260,000 clones, with 80% to 95% found just once. The CDR3 extends over 13 amino acids. The germline V gene encodes CDR1 SGHRS and CDR2 YFSETQ. The germline V and J ends were trimmed by 7 bases and 5 bases, with 15 bases remaining between them. This TCR came from a person between 18 and 35 years old with COVID-19, enrolled during active disease. The chain employs TRBV5-1 and TRBJ2-5; perhaps TRBD1 as D (6 bases). Sequences were obtained from peripheral blood. The CDR3 coding sequence is TGCGCCAGCTCCAGGGGCCCGGCGGAGACCCAGTACTTC. As protein: CASSRGPAETQYF. Supplemented by reference TRBV5-1 and TRBJ2-5, the full variable domain reads KAGVTQTPRYLIKTRGQQVTLSCSPISGHRSVSWYQQTPGQGLQFLFEYFSETQRNKGNFPGRFSGRQFSNSRSEMNVSTLELGDSALYLCASSRGPAETQYFGPGTRLLVL.